A single sample gave rise to the 20 T cell receptor beta chains below, sequenced in a study of T-cell memory formation after mild COVID-19. TCRdb passed the 5' RACE reads through MiXCR, listing each CDR3 protein once. The table records around 430,000 distinct CDR3 sequences, 16% of them present only once. The specimen sequenced was PBMCs or a T cell subset sorted from them (not recorded which). Receptor source: a man between 18 and 35 years old who had mild COVID-19 (a few samples of this study predate the infection). Cell type and time point are not known.

This clonotype was seen more than once but under ten times. The rearrangement joins TRBV7-2 to TRBJ2-1, with 8 bases matching TRBD1. Germline CDR1 is SGHTA and CDR2 is FQGNSA. V lost 5 bases, J lost 5 bases, and 8 bases stayed unmatched. This CDR3 is 15 amino acids long. In DNA, the CDR3 is TGTGCCAGCAGCCCTCGGACAGGGAGGAACAATGAGCAGTTCTTC. As protein: CASSPRTGRNNEQFF.

This rearrangement joins TRBV7-6 to TRBJ2-7; 9 bases align to TRBD1. J gave up 2 bases and V 0 bases, and 2 bases lay outside the gene matches. This CDR3 comprises 15 residues. Germline V lookup: CDR1 SGHVS, CDR2 FNYEAQ. CDR3 in DNA: TGTGCCAGCAGCTTAGCTGGGACAGGGACCTACGAGCAGTACTTC. This codes for CASSLAGTGTYEQYF.

This clonotype was picked up a small number of times. The chain uses TRBV10-1 and TRBJ2-5; TRBD2 matches 10 bases. The germline gives CDR1 WNHNN, CDR2 SYGVQD (reference sequence). This CDR3 contains 15 residues. J gave up 6 bases and V 3 bases, and 7 bases lay outside the gene matches. CDR3 amino acids: CASSDERGGWKTQYF. DNA for the CDR3: TGCGCCAGCAGTGATGAGCGGGGGGGCTGGAAGACCCAGTACTTC.

This clonotype turned up a few times. J is TRBJ2-5 and V is TRBV7-3; D call uncertain. The length of the CDR3 is 13 residues. Germline CDR1 SGHTA, CDR2 FQGTGA. The V gene lost 5 bases and the J gene lost 5 bases, with 12 bases spanning the gap. CDR3 coding DNA: TGTGCCAGCAGCCGAGCCTCCTCGGAGACCCAGTACTTC. This gives the protein CASSRASSETQYF.

This clonotype occurred a few times. The V call is TRBV6-5, the J call TRBJ1-5, with D possibly being TRBD1 (6 bases). This CDR3 is 15 amino acids long. The germline V gene encodes CDR1 MNHEY and CDR2 SVGAGI. V gave up 2 bases and J gave up 1 base, with 9 bases separating them. CDR3 in amino acids: CASSYGGQSNQPQHF. CDR3 DNA: TGTGCCAGCAGTTACGGGGGACAAAGCAATCAGCCCCAGCATTTT.

This clonotype has a handful of counts. The rearrangement uses TRBV19 and TRBJ2-5; no clear D gene. With 5 bases removed from V and 2 bases from J, the gap between germline ends came to 15 bases. This CDR3 has 15 residues. Germline V gene sequence: CDR1 LNHDA, CDR2 SQIVND (reference sequence). The DNA for the CDR3 is TGTGCCAGTAGTCAACACCACCAGGCACAAGAGACCCAGTACTTC. Residues: CASSQHHQAQETQYF. The entire variable domain, with the rest obtained from reference TRBV19 and TRBJ2-5, is as follows: DGGITQSPKYLFRKEGQNVTLSCEQNLNHDAMYWYRQDPGQGLRLIYYSQIVNDFQKGDIAEGYSVSREKKESFPLTVTSAQKNPTAFYLCASSQHHQAQETQYFGPGTRLLVL.

This clonotype was seen a handful of times. This rearrangement joins TRBV27 to TRBJ2-2; D is tentatively TRBD1 or TRBD2 (7 bases each). V lost 3 bases and J 6 bases, leaving 26 bases between the germline ends. Germline V CDR1 and CDR2: MNHEY, SMNVEV (reference sequence). CDR3 length: 19 amino acids. For the CDR3, the DNA is TGTGCCAGCAGTTTTTTGCGCGGGGGTATCATTAGGGGGCCCGGGGAGCTGTTTTTT. The encoded protein is CASSFLRGGIIRGPGELFF.

This clonotype was counted only a few times. The rearrangement links TRBV7-3 to TRBJ2-1, with unresolved D. V was shortened by 2 bases and J by 8 bases, with 16 bases between the two germline ends. The V gene's germline CDR1 is SGHTA and CDR2 FQGTGA. The CDR3 extends over 15 amino acids. CDR3 region: CASSLFIGPQDEQFF. As DNA, the CDR3 is TGTGCCAGCAGCTTATTTATCGGGCCCCAGGATGAGCAGTTCTTC. Full variable domain (rest looked up from reference TRBV7-3 and TRBJ2-1): GAGVSQTPSNKVTEKGKYVELRCDPISGHTALYWYRQSLGQGPEFLIYFQGTGAADDSGLPNDRFFAVRPEGSVSTLKIQRTERGDSAVYLCASSLFIGPQDEQFFGPGTRLTVL.

This rearrangement joins TRBV5-1 to TRBJ2-5; D uncertain. Germline V CDR1 and CDR2: SGHRS, YFSETQ. This CDR3 has 12 residues. Between the trimmed V and J ends, which lost 4 bases and 4 bases, there was a span of 8 bases. The CDR3: CASSHSRETQYF. CDR3 DNA sequence: TGCGCCAGCAGCCATAGTCGAGAGACCCAGTACTTC. Full variable domain (remainder filled in from reference TRBV5-1 and TRBJ2-5): KAGVTQTPRYLIKTRGQQVTLSCSPISGHRSVSWYQQTPGQGLQFLFEYFSETQRNKGNFPGRFSGRQFSNSRSEMNVSTLELGDSALYLCASSHSRETQYFGPGTRLLVL.

This clonotype was observed a handful of times. V and J are TRBV20-1 and TRBJ2-3; tentative D call: TRBD2 (6 bases). The V and J ends lost 5 bases and 2 bases respectively, with 17 bases between them. Germline CDR1 reads DFQATT; CDR2 reads SNEGSKA (reference sequence). The CDR3 loop spans 15 amino acids. The DNA of the CDR3 is TGCAGTGCTGACCATCGGGCGGGGACCACAGATACGCAGTATTTT. This gives the protein CSADHRAGTTDTQYF.

This clonotype came up a few times. The chain has TRBV2 and TRBJ2-7; TRBD1 aligns across 10 bases. Trimming took 2 bases from V and 3 from J; bases not matched to a gene: 10. The germline V gene encodes CDR1 SNHLY and CDR2 FYNNEI. This CDR3 has 17 amino acids. The CDR3 spells CASSELTGGTQDYEQYV. In DNA form, the CDR3 reads TGTGCCAGCAGTGAATTGACAGGGGGCACCCAAGACTACGAGCAGTACGTC.

This chain links TRBV6-5 with TRBJ2-2; the match to TRBD2 covers 10 bases. V was clipped by 2 bases and J by 2 bases; unmatched bases: 5. In germline, CDR1 is MNHEY, CDR2 SVGAGI. The CDR3 has 17 residues. CDR3: CASSYPGLAENTGELFF. Written as DNA, the CDR3 is TGTGCCAGCAGTTACCCTGGACTAGCGGAAAACACCGGGGAGCTGTTTTTT.

There are a few counts of this clonotype. CDR3 in amino acids: CASSEEGAEAFF. In DNA form, the CDR3 reads TGTGCCAGCAGTGAGGAGGGGGCTGAAGCTTTCTTT. This chain joins TRBV7-6 and TRBJ1-1; a weak D match, TRBD1 (6 bases). V lost 6 bases and J 6 bases, leaving 11 bases between the germline ends. Germline loops: CDR1 SGHVS, CDR2 FNYEAQ. The CDR3 covers 12 residues.

The rearrangement joins TRBV9 to TRBJ2-3, with TRBD2 matching 13 bases. Germline assignment: CDR1 SGDLS and CDR2 YYNGEE. With V trimmed by 5 bases and J by 2 bases, 2 bases remained unmatched. The CDR3 spans 15 residues. The CDR3, as DNA: TGTGCCAGCAGTGGACTAGCGGGGGCCACAGATACGCAGTATTTT. Translation: CASSGLAGATDTQYF.

The V and J genes are TRBV11-3 and TRBJ2-3; TRBD2 agrees at 7 bases. Germline V lookup: CDR1 SGHNT, CDR2 YENEEA. This CDR3 spans 13 amino acids. The V and J ends lost 4 bases and 5 bases, in that order; junction bases with no gene match: 3. The CDR3: CASSSASGDTQYF. The CDR3 DNA reads TGTGCCAGCAGCTCGGCTAGCGGAGATACGCAGTATTTT. Drawing the rest from reference TRBV11-3 and TRBJ2-3, the complete variable domain is EAGVVQSPRYKIIEKKQPVAFWCNPISGHNTLYWYLQNLGQGPELLIRYENEEAVDDSQLPKDRFSAERLKGVDSTLKIQPAELGDSAVYLCASSSASGDTQYFGPGTRLTVL.

This clonotype has ten or more counts. This chain joins TRBV14 and TRBJ2-7, with D perhaps matching TRBD1 or TRBD2 (5 bases each). V lost 4 bases to trimming and J lost 2 bases, with 9 bases between them. Germline V CDR1 and CDR2: SGHDN, FVKESK. This CDR3 has 13 residues. CDR3 protein: CASSLGAPYEQYF. The CDR3 region has the DNA TGTGCCAGCAGCCTCGGGGCTCCCTACGAGCAGTACTTC.

This clonotype was seen only a few times. The V gene is TRBV25-1, the J gene TRBJ2-5; TRBD2 is a possible D gene (7 bases). Trimming removed 3 bases at V and 3 bases at J, with 14 bases between. The CDR3 is 15 residues long. Looked up from germline, CDR1 is MGHDK and CDR2 is SYGVNS. CDR3 amino acids: CASSDGGHWEETQYF. CDR3 DNA sequence: TGTGCCAGCAGTGACGGGGGGCACTGGGAAGAGACCCAGTACTTC. Full variable domain (missing parts from reference TRBV25-1 and TRBJ2-5): EADIYQTPRYLVIGTGKKITLECSQTMGHDKMYWYQQDPGMELHLIHYSYGVNSTEKGDLSSESTVSRIRTEHFPLTLESARPSHTSQYLCASSDGGHWEETQYFGPGTRLLVL.

In DNA form, the CDR3 reads TGTGCCACCAGTGATCCGGGACAGGGTTGGGCCGGGGAGCTGTTTTTT. Its translation: CATSDPGQGWAGELFF. The V call is TRBV24-1, the J call TRBJ2-2; TRBD1 agrees at 9 bases. This CDR3 contains 16 residues. Looked up from germline, CDR1 is KGHDR and CDR2 is SFDVKD. Unmatched junction bases numbered 7, after V lost 3 bases and J lost 6 bases.

The V gene is TRBV9, the J gene TRBJ2-3, with 8 nucleotides matching TRBD1. Germline V gene lookup returns CDR1 SGDLS and CDR2 YYNGEE. V dropped 5 bases and J dropped 1; count of bases not matched to a gene: 9. The CDR3 loop spans 16 amino acids. The CDR3, as DNA: TGTGCCAGCAGTCCATCAGGGGGCCATGGCACAGATACGCAGTATTTT. Protein: CASSPSGGHGTDTQYF.

The chain couples TRBV20-1 to TRBJ1-6; 7 nucleotides line up with TRBD1. CDR3 length: 14 amino acids. From germline, CDR1 is DFQATT and CDR2 SNEGSKA (reference sequence). V lost 2 bases, J lost 9 bases, and 7 bases stayed unmatched. DNA for the CDR3: TGCAGTGCTAGACCCGGGACAGATACTTCACCCCTCCACTTT. Its protein is CSARPGTDTSPLHF.